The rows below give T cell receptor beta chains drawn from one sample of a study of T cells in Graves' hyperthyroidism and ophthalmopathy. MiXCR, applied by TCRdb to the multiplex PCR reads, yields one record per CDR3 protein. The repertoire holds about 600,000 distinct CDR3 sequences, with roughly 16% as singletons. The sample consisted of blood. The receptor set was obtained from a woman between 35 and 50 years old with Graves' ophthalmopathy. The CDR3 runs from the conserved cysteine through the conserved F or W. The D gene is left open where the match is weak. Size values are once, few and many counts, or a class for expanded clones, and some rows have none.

CDR3aa: CASSFRGGAETQYF; CDR3nt: TGTGCCAGCAGCTTCCGCGGGGGGGCGGAGACCCAGTACTTC; d_gene: TRBD2; abundance: many; j_gene: TRBJ2-5; v_gene: TRBV11-2
CDR3aa: CASSFLDRPQHF; CDR3nt: TGTGCCAGCAGCTTTCTGGACAGGCCCCAGCATTTT; d_gene: -; abundance: -; j_gene: TRBJ1-5; v_gene: TRBV7-2
CDR3aa: CASSLDTGSYSPLHF; CDR3nt: TGCGCCAGCAGCTTGGACACCGGTTCTTATTCACCCCTCCACTTT; d_gene: -; abundance: once; j_gene: TRBJ1-6; v_gene: TRBV5-1
CDR3aa: CASSRIGGARNEQFF; CDR3nt: TGTGCCAGCAGCAGAATCGGGGGGGCCCGCAATGAGCAGTTCTTC; d_gene: TRBD2; abundance: many; j_gene: TRBJ2-1; v_gene: TRBV7-3
CDR3aa: CASSLGGTGRWELLGQFF; CDR3nt: TGTGCCAGCAGCTTAGGGGGGACAGGGCGGTGGGAACTGTTAGGGCAGTTCTTC; d_gene: TRBD1; abundance: many; j_gene: TRBJ2-1; v_gene: TRBV7-2
CDR3aa: CASSLWLAGVPGELFF; CDR3nt: TGTGCCAGCAGTTTATGGCTAGCGGGAGTCCCCGGGGAGCTGTTTTTT; d_gene: TRBD2; abundance: many; j_gene: TRBJ2-2; v_gene: TRBV28
CDR3aa: CASRLPDREGYTF; CDR3nt: TGTGCCAGCAGACTTCCGGACAGGGAAGGCTACACCTTC; d_gene: TRBD1; abundance: -; j_gene: TRBJ1-2; v_gene: TRBV6-2/TRBV6-3
CDR3aa: CATSSPLGTAPGAEKLFF; CDR3nt: TGTGCCACCAGCAGCCCCCTGGGGACTGCACCAGGGGCGGAAAAACTGTTTTTT; d_gene: -; abundance: -; j_gene: TRBJ1-4; v_gene: TRBV15
CDR3aa: CSASRASSSYNEQFF; CDR3nt: TGCAGTGCCTCCAGAGCGAGCAGCTCCTACAATGAGCAGTTCTTC; d_gene: -; abundance: many; j_gene: TRBJ2-1; v_gene: TRBV20-1
CDR3aa: CASGAGARDGYTF; CDR3nt: TGTGCCAGCGGGGCGGGGGCGCGTGATGGCTACACCTTC; d_gene: -; abundance: -; j_gene: TRBJ1-2; v_gene: TRBV2
CDR3aa: CSVALGVEAFF; CDR3nt: TGCAGCGTTGCGCTGGGAGTCGAAGCTTTCTTT; d_gene: -; abundance: -; j_gene: TRBJ1-1; v_gene: TRBV29-1
CDR3aa: CSARDFTSGYNEQFF; CDR3nt: TGCAGTGCTAGAGATTTCACTAGCGGGTACAATGAGCAGTTCTTC; d_gene: TRBD2; abundance: few; j_gene: TRBJ2-1; v_gene: TRBV20-1
CDR3aa: CASTGTGKESTDTQYF; CDR3nt: TGTGCCAGCACCGGGACAGGGAAGGAGAGCACAGATACGCAGTATTTT; d_gene: TRBD1; abundance: -; j_gene: TRBJ2-3; v_gene: TRBV11-2
CDR3aa: CASFDRVHNEQFF; CDR3nt: TGTGCCAGTTTCGACAGGGTCCACAATGAGCAGTTCTTC; d_gene: TRBD1; abundance: -; j_gene: TRBJ2-1; v_gene: TRBV19
CDR3aa: CSADPRGNQPQHF; CDR3nt: TGCAGTGCTGATCCACGGGGCAATCAGCCCCAGCATTTT; d_gene: -; abundance: many; j_gene: TRBJ1-5; v_gene: TRBV20-1
CDR3aa: CASRSVDSSGNTIYF; CDR3nt: TGTGCCAGCAGAAGTGTCGACAGCTCTGGAAACACCATATATTTT; d_gene: -; abundance: few; j_gene: TRBJ1-3; v_gene: TRBV6-1
CDR3aa: CASSSSGTSGSREQFF; CDR3nt: TGTGCCAGCAGCTCATCCGGGACTAGCGGGAGCCGCGAGCAGTTCTTC; d_gene: TRBD2; abundance: many; j_gene: TRBJ2-1; v_gene: TRBV7-2
CDR3aa: CASSLTGGAVTGELFF; CDR3nt: TGTGCCAGCAGCTTAACAGGGGGAGCGGTCACCGGGGAGCTGTTTTTT; d_gene: -; abundance: many; j_gene: TRBJ2-2; v_gene: TRBV7-3
CDR3aa: CASSHSGTNQPQHF; CDR3nt: TGTGCCAGCAGCCATTCCGGGACGAATCAGCCCCAGCATTTT; d_gene: -; abundance: many; j_gene: TRBJ1-5; v_gene: TRBV3-1
CDR3aa: CSALPGGRRAFF; CDR3nt: TGCAGTGCCCTCCCAGGGGGGAGGCGCGCTTTCTTT; d_gene: TRBD1; abundance: many; j_gene: TRBJ1-1; v_gene: TRBV20-1
CDR3aa: CASSQDRQSYEQYF; CDR3nt: TGTGCCAGCAGCCAAGATAGGCAGTCCTACGAGCAGTACTTC; d_gene: -; abundance: many; j_gene: TRBJ2-7; v_gene: TRBV3-1
CDR3aa: CASSLAGGNTEAFF; CDR3nt: TGTGCCAGCAGCCTGGCCGGGGGGAACACTGAAGCTTTCTTT; d_gene: -; abundance: many; j_gene: TRBJ1-1; v_gene: TRBV5-1
CDR3aa: CASSLGSVLSTDTQYF; CDR3nt: TGTGCCAGCAGCTTAGGCTCTGTTCTTAGCACAGATACGCAGTATTTT; d_gene: -; abundance: few; j_gene: TRBJ2-3; v_gene: TRBV7-9
CDR3aa: CASSSRRGKTAGELFF; CDR3nt: TGTGCCAGCAGCTCACGGAGGGGGAAAACCGCCGGGGAGCTGTTTTTT; d_gene: -; abundance: few; j_gene: TRBJ2-2; v_gene: TRBV11-3
CDR3aa: CASSIGGAVFSPLHF; CDR3nt: TGTGCCAGTAGTATAGGAGGGGCGGTTTTCTCACCCCTCCACTTT; d_gene: -; abundance: -; j_gene: TRBJ1-6; v_gene: TRBV19
CDR3aa: CSASLGQGNYGYTF; CDR3nt: TGCAGTGCTAGCCTGGGACAGGGAAACTATGGCTACACCTTC; d_gene: TRBD1; abundance: few; j_gene: TRBJ1-2; v_gene: TRBV20-1
CDR3aa: CASSVVGEEDEQFF; CDR3nt: TGTGCCAGCAGCGTAGTAGGGGAGGAGGATGAGCAGTTCTTC; d_gene: -; abundance: -; j_gene: TRBJ2-1; v_gene: TRBV9
CDR3aa: CASSPPLAGAPGGLFF; CDR3nt: TGTGCCAGCAGCCCCCCACTAGCGGGGGCCCCAGGGGGGCTGTTCTTC; d_gene: TRBD2; abundance: few; j_gene: TRBJ2-1; v_gene: TRBV11-2
CDR3aa: CASSGASGEARSYNEQFF; CDR3nt: TGTGCCAGCAGCGGCGCTAGCGGTGAGGCTAGATCCTACAATGAGCAGTTCTTC; d_gene: TRBD2; abundance: few; j_gene: TRBJ2-1; v_gene: TRBV9
CDR3aa: CASSHPREASGSLYEQYF; CDR3nt: TGTGCCAGCAGCCATCCTAGGGAGGCTAGCGGTAGCCTCTACGAGCAGTACTTC; d_gene: TRBD2; abundance: -; j_gene: TRBJ2-7; v_gene: TRBV3-1
CDR3aa: CASSLRAGGPNEQFF; CDR3nt: TGTGCCAGCAGCTTGAGAGCGGGAGGGCCCAATGAGCAGTTCTTC; d_gene: TRBD2; abundance: few; j_gene: TRBJ2-1; v_gene: TRBV7-9
CDR3aa: CASSPTGPNEKLFF; CDR3nt: TGTGCCAGCAGCCCGACGGGGCCAAATGAAAAACTGTTTTTT; d_gene: -; abundance: many; j_gene: TRBJ1-4; v_gene: TRBV7-2
CDR3aa: CSVDDKTGGVYNEQFF; CDR3nt: TGCAGCGTTGATGACAAGACAGGGGGCGTCTACAATGAGCAGTTCTTC; d_gene: TRBD1; abundance: many; j_gene: TRBJ2-1; v_gene: TRBV29-1
CDR3aa: CSATWTSGGNTQYF; CDR3nt: TGCAGTGCCACCTGGACTAGCGGGGGGAATACGCAGTATTTT; d_gene: TRBD2; abundance: many; j_gene: TRBJ2-3; v_gene: TRBV20-1
CDR3aa: CASSLGFRTASTDTQYF; CDR3nt: TGTGCCAGCAGCCTAGGTTTCAGGACAGCGAGCACAGATACGCAGTATTTT; d_gene: -; abundance: -; j_gene: TRBJ2-3; v_gene: TRBV7-9
CDR3aa: CASSPSGGSQPQHF; CDR3nt: TGTGCCAGCAGTCCATCAGGGGGTTCCCAGCCCCAGCATTTT; d_gene: TRBD1; abundance: -; j_gene: TRBJ1-5; v_gene: TRBV12-3/TRBV12-4
CDR3aa: CASSERAGGTDTQYF; CDR3nt: TGTGCCAGCAGTGAGCGGGCGGGAGGCACAGATACGCAGTATTTT; d_gene: TRBD2; abundance: -; j_gene: TRBJ2-3; v_gene: TRBV6-1
CDR3aa: CASVPTVYGGYTF; CDR3nt: TGTGCCAGTGTACCGACAGTCTATGGAGGCTACACCTTC; d_gene: -; abundance: few; j_gene: TRBJ1-2; v_gene: TRBV19
CDR3aa: CASSTQGWLDQYF; CDR3nt: TGTGCCAGCAGCACCCAGGGATGGCTAGACCAGTACTTC; d_gene: -; abundance: few; j_gene: TRBJ2-5; v_gene: TRBV7-2
CDR3aa: CASSYSSLAAETQYF; CDR3nt: TGTGCCAGCAGTTACTCTAGTCTAGCGGCAGAGACCCAGTACTTC; d_gene: TRBD2; abundance: -; j_gene: TRBJ2-5; v_gene: TRBV6-2/TRBV6-3
CDR3aa: CASIKGMGTEAFF; CDR3nt: TGTGCCAGTATTAAGGGAATGGGCACTGAAGCTTTCTTT; d_gene: -; abundance: -; j_gene: TRBJ1-1; v_gene: TRBV19
CDR3aa: CASSVPGGNSPLHF; CDR3nt: TGCGCCAGCAGCGTACCGGGTGGGAATTCACCCCTCCACTTT; d_gene: -; abundance: few; j_gene: TRBJ1-6; v_gene: TRBV5-1
CDR3aa: CASSQGSWKPEAFF; CDR3nt: TGTGCCAGCAGCCAAGGATCGTGGAAACCTGAAGCTTTCTTT; d_gene: -; abundance: many; j_gene: TRBJ1-1; v_gene: TRBV3-1
CDR3aa: CATSESGLAGYNEQFF; CDR3nt: TGTGCCACCAGTGAATCAGGACTAGCGGGGTACAATGAGCAGTTCTTC; d_gene: TRBD2; abundance: few; j_gene: TRBJ2-1; v_gene: TRBV24-1
CDR3aa: CASRLGTESYEQCF; CDR3nt: TGTGCCAGCAGATTGGGGACTGAGTCCTACGAGCAGTGCTTC; d_gene: -; abundance: -; j_gene: TRBJ2-7; v_gene: TRBV12-3/TRBV12-4
CDR3aa: CASSRQGKNTEAFF; CDR3nt: TGCGCCAGCAGCCGACAGGGGAAGAACACTGAAGCTTTCTTT; d_gene: TRBD1; abundance: many; j_gene: TRBJ1-1; v_gene: TRBV5-1
CDR3aa: CASSQDLRRITQETQYF; CDR3nt: TGTGCCAGCAGCCAAGATCTAAGGCGGATAACCCAAGAGACCCAGTACTTC; d_gene: -; abundance: -; j_gene: TRBJ2-5; v_gene: TRBV3-1
CDR3aa: CASSLQHPGASGAHEQFF; CDR3nt: TGTGCCAGCAGCCTCCAACACCCTGGGGCTAGCGGGGCGCATGAGCAGTTCTTC; d_gene: TRBD2; abundance: few; j_gene: TRBJ2-1; v_gene: TRBV7-6
CDR3aa: CASSRLGENEQYF; CDR3nt: TGTGCCAGCAGCCGCTTGGGGGAAAACGAGCAGTACTTC; d_gene: -; abundance: -; j_gene: TRBJ2-7; v_gene: TRBV3-1
CDR3aa: CASSSTGTIGTYEQYF; CDR3nt: TGTGCCAGCAGCTCTACGGGGACAATCGGGACGTACGAGCAGTACTTC; d_gene: -; abundance: -; j_gene: TRBJ2-7; v_gene: TRBV7-6